The clone carrying this T cell receptor (beta chain) was seen ten or more times. As yet, its antigen is unknown. This specimen comes from a study of blood T cells in healthy people across ages. Study outcomes and limitations: Diversity of TCR beta per million T cells declined in a roughly linear way with age. In long-lived donors, naive CD4+ cell counts and diversity exceeded those of aged donors.

It was about 10 milliliters of peripheral blood that were drawn from each donor. The use of a sample-barcoded 5' primer and a J-beta primer mix characterized a second PCR of about 6 to 12 cycles. One entry per CDR3 protein results from TCRdb running MiXCR on the 5' RACE reads. Of 730,000 or so distinct CDR3 sequences listed, 40% to 45% are singletons. The CDR3 length is 12 residues. Germline V gene data show CDR1 as SQVTM and CDR2 as ANQGSEA. Deletions cut 4 bases from V and 4 bases from J, with 11 bases between. This chain links TRBV29-1 with TRBJ2-7, with D possibly being TRBD2 (5 bases). The sequence was collected from a man older than 75 in good health. What was sequenced was blood. CDR3 sequence reads: CSVGSGGYEQYF. In DNA form, the CDR3 reads TGCAGCGTTGGGAGCGGAGGTTACGAGCAGTACTTC.